Shown below are 28 T cell receptor beta chains from a single sample sequenced in a study of blood T cell repertoires in COVID-19. Assay used: immunoSEQ multiplex PCR; TCRdb lists only in-frame clones, some missing. In the table there are fewer than 250,000 clones, around 86% of which are singletons. Input material: PBMCs or T cells enriched from blood (not recorded which). These receptor sequences come from a woman aged 45-60 years with acute COVID-19.

The rearrangement joins TRBV3-1 (or the pseudogene TRBV3-2) to TRBJ1-3; possibly TRBD1 for D (5 bases). Germline V gene lookup returns CDR1 LGHDT and CDR2 YNNKEL (reference sequence). Trimming removed 2 bases from V and 2 bases from J, with 10 bases in between. The CDR3 consists of 15 residues. CDR3: CASSQQGLPGNTIYF. The CDR3 nucleotides read TGTGCCAGCAGCCAACAGGGTTTGCCTGGAAACACCATATATTTT.

The V gene is TRBV9, the J gene TRBJ1-6; 8 nucleotides line up with TRBD1. Per the germline V gene, CDR1 is SGDLS and CDR2 is YYNGEE. There are 15 residues in the CDR3. The V segment lost 2 bases and the J segment 7 bases; nucleotides outside the gene matches: 5. The DNA for the CDR3 is TGTGCCAGCAGCGTGGGACAGGTTGGAAATTCACCCCTCCACTTT. It translates to CASSVGQVGNSPLHF.

The rearrangement links TRBV4-1 to TRBJ1-6; D may be TRBD1 (5 bases). CDR3 length: 15 residues. Trimming stripped 2 bases from V and 8 bases from J, with 13 bases between. The germline V gene has CDR1 MGHRA and CDR2 YSYEKL. CDR3 bases: TGCGCCAGCAGCCAACCAGGGTCTTCGGATTCACCCCTCCACTTT. Translation gives CASSQPGSSDSPLHF.

The chain has TRBV6-5 and TRBJ2-1; TRBD1 agrees at 8 bases. This CDR3 is built from 12 residues. Losses at the gene ends were 10 bases for V and 7 bases for J; bases not matched to a gene: 6. Germline V CDR1 and CDR2: MNHEY, SVGAGI. The CDR3 DNA sequence: TGTGCCACCCGTACAGGGGGGAATGAGCAGTTCTTC. It encodes CATRTGGNEQFF.

This clone was detected only once. This chain connects TRBV5-1 to TRBJ2-5; 13 bases line up with TRBD2. Germline CDR1 reads SGHRS; CDR2 reads YFSETQ. The CDR3 is 15 residues long. V trimming: 3 bases; J trimming: 5 bases; junction bases outside the gene matches: 4. The DNA for the CDR3 is TGCGCCAGCAGCTGGGGGACTAGCGGGATGGAGACCCAGTACTTC. Amino acids: CASSWGTSGMETQYF. Full variable domain (outside the CDR3, taken from reference TRBV5-1 and TRBJ2-5): KAGVTQTPRYLIKTRGQQVTLSCSPISGHRSVSWYQQTPGQGLQFLFEYFSETQRNKGNFPGRFSGRQFSNSRSEMNVSTLELGDSALYLCASSWGTSGMETQYFGPGTRLLVL.

This sequence joins TRBV6-2 or TRBV6-3 and TRBJ2-7; 11 bases line up with TRBD2. The CDR3 length is 18 residues. Germline CDR1 reads MNHEY; CDR2 reads SVGEGT. With V trimmed by 0 bases and J by 2 bases, 9 bases remained unmatched. The CDR3 region has the DNA TGTGCCAGCAGTTACTCGGAGCTAGCGGGAGGTTCCCCCTACGAGCAGTACTTC. Residues: CASSYSELAGGSPYEQYF.

CDR3 protein: CASSQESPGLYSSYNSPLHF. The CDR3 nucleotides are TGCGCCAGCAGCCAAGAGTCGCCAGGCCTTTATAGCTCCTATAATTCACCCCTCCACTTT. This sequence joins TRBV4-3 and TRBJ1-6; D remains unclear. This CDR3 contains 20 residues. Germline V gives CDR1 LGHNA, CDR2 YSLEER. V lost 0 bases and J lost 0, with 18 bases in between.

J is TRBJ2-5 and V is TRBV21-1; the table calls TRBD1, which could not be checked here. TRBV21-1 is a listed pseudogene. The length of the CDR3 is 14 residues. In DNA, the CDR3 is TGTGCCAGCATAAAGACAGGGGACGAAGAGACCCAGTACTTC. Encoded protein: CASIKTGDEETQYF.

V gene TRBV2 combines with J gene TRBJ1-4, with D possibly matching TRBD1 (6 bases). Trimming cost V 8 bases and J 0 bases, with 13 bases left between them. The germline V gene has CDR1 SNHLY and CDR2 FYNNEI. The CDR3 length is 15 residues. DNA of the CDR3: TGTGCCAGCGGGGGCCAAATTGCAACTAATGAAAAACTGTTTTTT. Translated: CASGGQIATNEKLFF.

The chain combines TRBV2 with TRBJ2-5; 12 nucleotides align to TRBD2. Trimming cost V 6 bases and J 3 bases; bases outside gene matches: 11. Germline CDR1 and CDR2: SNHLY and FYNNEI. The CDR3 has 17 residues. The CDR3 sequence is CASRPALAGGVKETQYF. The CDR3 DNA is TGTGCCAGCAGGCCTGCACTAGCGGGGGGAGTAAAAGAGACCCAGTACTTC.

A note on this clone: Other DNA sequences in this sample translate to the same CDR3. The CDR3 nucleotides are TGTGCCAGCTCACCATCCCGGGGAAGAGAAAAACTGTTTTTT. It translates to CASSPSRGREKLFF. This chain joins TRBV18 and TRBJ1-4, with D unclear. V dropped 2 bases and J dropped 8 bases, with 12 bases sitting between them. Looked up from germline, CDR1 is KGHSH and CDR2 is LQKENI. CDR3 length equals 14 residues.

The chain has TRBV11-2 and TRBJ2-1; D uncertain. The CDR3 sequence is 17 residues long. Germline CDR1 reads SGHAT; CDR2 reads FQNNGV. Trimming took off 2 bases at V and 2 bases at J, with 16 bases between the two ends. Written as DNA, the CDR3 is TGTGCCAGCAGCTTAACCCGGTTAGCCCAAACCTACAATGAGCAGTTCTTC. Translating it yields CASSLTRLAQTYNEQFF.

This chain joins TRBV10-3 and TRBJ2-1; D is possibly TRBD1 (6 bases). This CDR3 spans 14 amino acids. With 3 bases removed from V and 7 bases from J, the gap between germline ends came to 13 bases. Per germline, CDR1 ENHRY and CDR2 SYGVKD. The CDR3 nucleotides read TGTGCCATCAGTGACCTTAAACAGGGAAATGAGCAGTTCTTC. This translates into CAISDLKQGNEQFF.

The chain links TRBV5-8 to TRBJ1-4; 8 bases line up with TRBD1. Germline assignment: CDR1 SGHTS and CDR2 YDEGEE. Trimming cost V 4 bases and J 0 bases; bases outside gene matches: 11. The CDR3 spans 18 residues. This CDR3 is CASSPGTGGFSTNEKLFF. For the CDR3, the DNA is TGTGCCAGCAGCCCCGGGACAGGAGGTTTCTCAACTAATGAAAAACTGTTTTTT.

V usage is TRBV5-1 and J usage is TRBJ2-3, with D perhaps TRBD2 (6 bases). Germline V gene data show CDR1 as SGHRS and CDR2 as YFSETQ. This CDR3 is built from 18 residues. V was clipped by 0 bases and J by 1 base, with 18 bases between them. CDR3 nucleotide sequence: TGCGCCAGCAGCTTGGTCGGGGGACGGGACGGACGCACAGATACGCAGTATTTT. Its translation is CASSLVGGRDGRTDTQYF.

The rearrangement uses TRBV6-5 and TRBJ1-2; maybe TRBD1 (5 bases). The CDR3 loop spans 15 amino acids. Germline CDR1 MNHEY, CDR2 SVGAGI. V was shortened by 5 bases and J by 6 bases, with 19 bases between the two germline ends. CDR3 protein: CASSRTVFQGDGYTF. CDR3 nucleotide sequence: TGTGCCAGCAGTAGGACCGTCTTCCAGGGCGATGGCTACACCTTC.

This rearrangement joins TRBV28 to TRBJ2-7; 10 bases align to TRBD1. Germline CDR1 is MDHEN and CDR2 is SYDVKM. The CDR3 sequence is 19 residues long. Trimming took 2 bases from V and 2 from J; bases not matched to a gene: 15. In DNA, the CDR3 is TGTGCCAGCAGTTTAGGTTCTTCCGGGACAGGGGATCGACCCTACGAGCAGTACTTC. Translated, it gives CASSLGSSGTGDRPYEQYF. The complete variable domain, with remaining parts taken from reference TRBV28 and TRBJ2-7, reads DVKVTQSSRYLVKRTGEKVFLECVQDMDHENMFWYRQDPGLGLRLIYFSYDVKMKEKGDIPEGYSVSREKKERFSLILESASTNQTSMYLCASSLGSSGTGDRPYEQYFGPGTRLTVT.

This clone appeared many times. The V gene is TRBV5-1, the J gene TRBJ1-4; TRBD1 might be the D (6 bases). The V end lost 1 base, the J end lost 0 bases, and 19 bases lay between the germline ends. CDR3 size: 19 residues. CDR1 SGHRS and CDR2 YFSETQ come from the germline V gene. The CDR3 is CASSLLGIGGGPTNEKLFF. Written as DNA, the CDR3 is TGCGCCAGCAGCTTGTTAGGTATCGGCGGGGGGCCAACTAATGAAAAACTGTTTTTT.

The V gene is TRBV6-5, the J gene TRBJ1-1; 8 bases map to TRBD1. Unmatched junction bases numbered 10, after V lost 8 bases and J lost 2 bases. This CDR3 has 15 residues. Per germline, CDR1 MNHEY and CDR2 SVGAGI. CDR3: CASPNKQGGNTEAFF. The CDR3 DNA reads TGTGCCAGCCCGAATAAACAGGGGGGCAACACTGAAGCTTTCTTT.

The chain combines TRBV13 with TRBJ2-2; 7 bases fit TRBD2. V shed 5 bases and J 6 bases; nucleotides not matched to a gene: 6. Germline values: CDR1 PRHDT, CDR2 FYEKMQ (reference sequence). This CDR3 is 14 amino acids long. CDR3 sequence: CASSKGLWAGELFF. CDR3 DNA: TGTGCCAGCAGCAAGGGACTATGGGCCGGGGAGCTGTTTTTT.

The J gene is TRBJ1-5, the V gene TRBV28; 7 bases fit TRBD1. Germline V lookup: CDR1 MDHEN, CDR2 SYDVKM. The CDR3 is 17 residues long. V lost 6 bases, J lost 0 bases, and 11 bases stayed unmatched. CDR3 in DNA: TGTGCCAGCAGATCCCGCGGGACAGACTATAGCAATCAGCCCCAGCATTTT. This encodes CASRSRGTDYSNQPQHF.

This clone is a singleton in its sample. The V and J genes are TRBV9 and TRBJ2-1, with TRBD1 identical over 9 bases. V was clipped by 1 base and J by 4 bases; unmatched bases: 9. Germline loops: CDR1 SGDLS, CDR2 YYNGEE. The CDR3 is 17 amino acids. The CDR3 is CASSVRAGTGIYNEQFF. CDR3 DNA: TGTGCCAGCAGCGTAAGAGCCGGGACAGGGATATACAATGAGCAGTTCTTC.

This clone was seen just once. V usage is TRBV9 and J usage is TRBJ2-5; the match to TRBD2 covers 8 bases. J lost 4 bases, V lost 4 bases, and 15 bases had no gene match. This CDR3 has 17 amino acids. Germline CDR1 and CDR2: SGDLS and YYNGEE. The CDR3 sequence: CASSPIPGGAGAETQYF. The CDR3 DNA sequence: TGTGCCAGCAGCCCAATACCCGGGGGGGCTGGGGCAGAGACCCAGTACTTC.

The rearrangement uses TRBV11-3 and TRBJ2-5; 8 nucleotides line up with TRBD1. Germline trimming cut 1 base from V and 4 bases from J; bases unmatched to any gene: 5. The CDR3 runs to 15 residues. CDR1 SGHNT and CDR2 YENEEA come from the germline V gene. CDR3 loop: CASSLVGQGTETQYF. DNA for the CDR3: TGTGCCAGCAGCTTAGTCGGACAGGGAACAGAGACCCAGTACTTC.

This clone was detected once. The rearrangement uses TRBV30 and TRBJ1-5; 7 bases fit TRBD1. This CDR3 spans 13 amino acids. Germline V gene sequence: CDR1 GTSNPN, CDR2 SVGIG (reference sequence). The junction had 6 bases not matched to a gene; V was cut back by 6 bases and J by 4 bases. CDR3 amino acids: CACDRVKNQPQHF. Here the CDR3 DNA reads TGTGCCTGTGACAGGGTGAAGAATCAGCCCCAGCATTTT.

There are many counts of this clone. The CDR3 coding sequence is TGTGCCAGCAGAACAGGGGGAACAGATACGCAGTATTTT. It encodes CASRTGGTDTQYF. The chain combines TRBV5-4 with TRBJ2-3; 8 bases are shared with TRBD1. Germline CDR1 reads SGHNT; CDR2 reads YYREEE (reference sequence). The CDR3 consists of 13 residues. J was trimmed by 3 bases and V by 5 bases; bases with no gene match: 2.

The chain employs TRBV5-1 and TRBJ2-2, with TRBD1 as a possible D gene (6 bases). This CDR3 is built from 15 residues. Trimming took 4 bases from V and 1 from J, leaving 11 bases between them. Per the germline V gene, CDR1 is SGHRS and CDR2 is YFSETQ. Here the CDR3 DNA reads TGCGCCAGCAGCGCTGGACAGTTGAACACCGGGGAGCTGTTTTTT. This translates into CASSAGQLNTGELFF.

The chain recombines TRBV4-3 with TRBJ1-5; possibly TRBD1 for D (5 bases). Trimming removed 4 bases at V and 4 bases at J, with 17 bases between. Germline V gene lookup returns CDR1 LGHNA and CDR2 YSLEER. The CDR3 extends over 16 amino acids. The CDR3 spells CASSPEPQAGNQPQHF. Here the CDR3 DNA reads TGCGCCAGCAGCCCAGAACCCCAAGCAGGGAATCAGCCCCAGCATTTT.